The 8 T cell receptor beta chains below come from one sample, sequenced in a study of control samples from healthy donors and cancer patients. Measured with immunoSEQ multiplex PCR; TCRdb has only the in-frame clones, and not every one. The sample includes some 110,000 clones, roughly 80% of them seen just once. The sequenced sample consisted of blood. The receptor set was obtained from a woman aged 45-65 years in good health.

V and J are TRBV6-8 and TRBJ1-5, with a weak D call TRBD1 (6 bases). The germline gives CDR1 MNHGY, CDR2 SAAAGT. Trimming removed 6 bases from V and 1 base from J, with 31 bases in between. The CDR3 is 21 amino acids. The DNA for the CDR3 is TGTGCCAGCAGCCGAAACCCCCAGGTACAGGGTAAGAATAGGAGCAATCAGCCCCAGCATTTT. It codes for CASSRNPQVQGKNRSNQPQHF.

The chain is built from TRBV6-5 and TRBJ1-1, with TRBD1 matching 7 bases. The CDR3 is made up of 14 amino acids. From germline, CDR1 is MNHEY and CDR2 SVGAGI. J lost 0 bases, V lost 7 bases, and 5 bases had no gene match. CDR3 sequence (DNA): TGTGCCAGCAATCCCGGGACAGTGAACACTGAAGCTTTCTTT. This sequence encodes CASNPGTVNTEAFF.

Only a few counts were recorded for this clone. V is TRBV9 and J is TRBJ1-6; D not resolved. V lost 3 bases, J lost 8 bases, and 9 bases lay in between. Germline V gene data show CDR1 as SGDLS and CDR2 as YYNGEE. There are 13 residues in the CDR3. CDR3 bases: TGTGCCAGCAGCGCTCGTTTTGATTCACCCCTCCACTTT. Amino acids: CASSARFDSPLHF.

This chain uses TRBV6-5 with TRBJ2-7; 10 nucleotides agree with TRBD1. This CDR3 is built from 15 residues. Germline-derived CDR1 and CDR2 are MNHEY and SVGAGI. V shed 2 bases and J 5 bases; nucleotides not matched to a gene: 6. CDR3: CASSYTGTGANEQYF. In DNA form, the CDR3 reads TGTGCCAGCAGTTACACCGGGACAGGGGCGAACGAGCAGTACTTC.

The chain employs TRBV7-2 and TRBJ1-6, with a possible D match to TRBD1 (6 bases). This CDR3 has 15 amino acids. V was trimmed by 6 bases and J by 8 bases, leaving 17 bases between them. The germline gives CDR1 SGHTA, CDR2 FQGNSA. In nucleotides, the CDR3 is TGTGCCAGCAGGTGGGTAGGGGGAGTCTATTCACCCCTCCACTTT. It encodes CASRWVGGVYSPLHF. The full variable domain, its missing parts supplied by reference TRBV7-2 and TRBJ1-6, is GAGVSQSPSNKVTEKGKDVELRCDPISGHTALYWYRQSLGQGLEFLIYFQGNSAPDKSGLPSDRFSAERTGGSVSTLTIQRTQQEDSAVYLCASRWVGGVYSPLHFGNGTRLTVT.

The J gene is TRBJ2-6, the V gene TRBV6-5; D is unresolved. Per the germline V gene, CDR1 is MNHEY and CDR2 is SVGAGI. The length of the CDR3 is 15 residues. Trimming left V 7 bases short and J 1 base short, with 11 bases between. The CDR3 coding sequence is TGTGCCAGCAAGATGGGGATTTCTGGGGCCAACGTCCTGACTTTC. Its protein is CASKMGISGANVLTF.

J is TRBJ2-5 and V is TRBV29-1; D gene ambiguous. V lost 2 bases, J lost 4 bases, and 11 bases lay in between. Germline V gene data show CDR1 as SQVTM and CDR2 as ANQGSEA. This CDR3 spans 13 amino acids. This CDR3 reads CSVESPRLETQYF. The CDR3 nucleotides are TGCAGCGTTGAATCTCCACGGCTAGAGACCCAGTACTTC. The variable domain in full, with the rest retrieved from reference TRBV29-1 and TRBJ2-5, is SAVISQKPSRDICQRGTSLTIQCQVDSQVTMMFWYRQQPGQSLTLIATANQGSEATYESGFVIDKFPISRPNLTFSTLTVSNMSPEDSSIYLCSVESPRLETQYFGPGTRLLVL.

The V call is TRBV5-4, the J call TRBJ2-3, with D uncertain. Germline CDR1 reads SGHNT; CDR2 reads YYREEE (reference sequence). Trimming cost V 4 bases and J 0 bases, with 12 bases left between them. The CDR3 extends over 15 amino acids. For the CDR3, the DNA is TGTGCCAGCAGCCCGGCACCGAAAAGCACAGATACGCAGTATTTT. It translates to CASSPAPKSTDTQYF.